These 14 T cell receptor beta chains came from one sample sequenced in a study of patients and donors after allogeneic stem cell transplantation. TCRdb passed the RT-PCR reads through MiXCR, listing each CDR3 protein once. The sample lists approximately 20,000 distinct CDR3 sequences; less than 5% were seen once. Sequenced material: blood, either unsorted or a sorted T cell fraction (not recorded which). These TCRs come from a human donor who was either an allogeneic HSCT recipient or a stem cell or donor lymphocyte infusion donor (not recorded which). It is not recorded whose cells these are; they may come from a transplant donor.

This clonotype was observed a handful of times. J is TRBJ2-4 and V is TRBV20-1; a possible D gene is TRBD1 (7 bases). The CDR3 loop spans 15 amino acids. The germline V gene has CDR1 DFQATT and CDR2 SNEGSKA (reference sequence). Trimming removed 6 bases from V and 5 bases from J, with 20 bases in between. The CDR3 DNA is TGCAGTGCCGAAAGACAGGGAGGATGGGAAAACATTCAGTACTTC. This gives the protein CSAERQGGWENIQYF.

This clonotype was seen ten or more times. This chain links TRBV6-5 with TRBJ1-1; TRBD1 is a possible D gene (6 bases). Between the trimmed V and J ends, which lost 4 bases and 3 bases, there was a span of 9 bases. This CDR3 comprises 13 residues. Germline V gene sequence: CDR1 MNHEY, CDR2 SVGAGI. As DNA, the CDR3 is TGTGCCAGCAGTTTCTACAGGGACACTGAAGCTTTCTTT. As protein: CASSFYRDTEAFF.

This clonotype was seen at least ten times. The chain recombines TRBV28 with TRBJ2-1, with TRBD1 matching over 7 bases. The CDR3 is 16 amino acids. Germline assignment: CDR1 MDHEN and CDR2 SYDVKM. The junction had 13 bases not matched to a gene; V was cut back by 7 bases and J by 4 bases. CDR3 loop: CASTLQGPSIYNEQFF. DNA of the CDR3: TGTGCCAGCACTCTACAGGGGCCCTCCATATACAATGAGCAGTTCTTC.

This clonotype was counted ten times or more. The chain joins TRBV9 to TRBJ1-3; TRBD1 is a possible D gene (5 bases). The CDR3 runs 15 residues. The V gene's germline CDR1 is SGDLS and CDR2 YYNGEE. The germline V and J ends were trimmed by 1 base and 2 bases, with 10 bases remaining between them. The chain's CDR3 is CASSVISGAGNTIYF. In nucleotides, the CDR3 is TGTGCCAGCAGCGTAATTTCGGGGGCTGGAAACACCATATATTTT.

In its sample, this clonotype was seen many times. The chain joins TRBV18 to TRBJ2-5; D is unclear. The CDR3 is 13 amino acids. Germline V lookup: CDR1 KGHSH, CDR2 LQKENI. The germline V and J ends were trimmed by 1 base and 4 bases, with 7 bases remaining between them. The CDR3 DNA reads TGTGCCAGCTCACCACGATTCGGAGAGACCCAGTACTTC. Amino acid sequence: CASSPRFGETQYF. The full variable domain, its missing parts supplied by reference TRBV18 and TRBJ2-5, is NAGVMQNPRHLVRRRGQEARLRCSPMKGHSHVYWYRQLPEEGLKFMVYLQKENIIDESGMPKERFSAEFPKEGPSILRIQQVVRGDSAAYFCASSPRFGETQYFGPGTRLLVL.

At least ten counts were recorded for this clonotype. The V and J genes are TRBV28 and TRBJ2-6, with 9 bases that match TRBD1. V shed 3 bases, J shed 0 bases, and the junction held 6 bases outside the gene matches. The CDR3 covers 18 residues. The germline CDR1 and CDR2 sequences are MDHEN and SYDVKM. The CDR3, as DNA: TGTGCCAGCAGTTTTCCGGGACAGGGCTACTCTGGGGCCAACGTCCTGACTTTC. It encodes CASSFPGQGYSGANVLTF.

The J gene is TRBJ2-1, the V gene TRBV15; 7 bases map to TRBD1. Looked up from germline, CDR1 is LNHNV and CDR2 is YYDKDF (reference sequence). The CDR3 covers 14 residues. The junction had 6 bases not matched to a gene; V was cut back by 5 bases and J by 5 bases. The CDR3 protein is CATSPRDSNNEQFF. The CDR3 DNA follows: TGTGCCACCAGCCCTCGGGACAGCAACAATGAGCAGTTCTTC.

At least ten counts were recorded for this clonotype. The chain employs TRBV13 and TRBJ1-5; possible D gene TRBD1, 5 bases. Germline assignment: CDR1 PRHDT and CDR2 FYEKMQ (reference sequence). The V gene lost 2 bases and the J gene lost 4 bases, with 6 bases spanning the gap. This CDR3 is built from 13 residues. This chain's CDR3 is CASSLRGNQPQHF. In nucleotides, the CDR3 is TGTGCCAGCAGCTTAAGGGGAAATCAGCCCCAGCATTTT.

This clonotype was counted many times. The CDR3 spells CASSRGIYEQYF. CDR3 bases: TGTGCCAGCAGCCGGGGTATCTACGAGCAGTACTTC. This chain joins TRBV2 and TRBJ2-7; perhaps TRBD2 as D (5 bases). This CDR3 contains 12 residues. From germline, CDR1 is SNHLY and CDR2 FYNNEI. V shed 6 bases and J shed 3 bases, with 9 bases lying between them.

This clonotype came up many times. The genes are TRBV20-1 and TRBJ1-5, with a weak D call TRBD1 (5 bases). CDR1 and CDR2 (germline): DFQATT, SNEGSKA (reference sequence). The germline V and J ends were trimmed by 1 base and 2 bases, with 9 bases remaining between them. This CDR3 has 14 amino acids. The CDR3 spells CSARGGGGNQPQHF. In DNA, the CDR3 is TGCAGTGCTAGAGGGGGGGGTGGCAATCAGCCCCAGCATTTT.

This sequence joins TRBV6-5 and TRBJ2-1; 9 bases line up with TRBD1. The CDR3 consists of 16 residues. The V and J ends lost 0 bases and 3 bases, in that order; junction bases with no gene match: 3. CDR1 and CDR2 (germline): MNHEY, SVGAGI. The CDR3 loop is CASSYSPGQGYNEQFF. CDR3 coding DNA: TGTGCCAGCAGTTACTCCCCGGGACAGGGCTACAATGAGCAGTTCTTC.

This clonotype was seen only a few times. This rearrangement joins TRBV6-1 to TRBJ2-1, with TRBD2 identical over 9 bases. The J segment lost 2 bases and the V segment lost 10 bases, leaving 3 bases of the junction unmatched. Germline assignment: CDR1 MNHNS and CDR2 SASEGT. The CDR3 is made up of 13 amino acids. For the CDR3, the DNA is TGTGCCATCGGGACTAGCCCCTACAATGAGCAGTTCTTC. This codes for CAIGTSPYNEQFF.

This clonotype was observed many times. This chain links TRBV2 with TRBJ2-1; the D is unclear. The germline CDR1 and CDR2 sequences are SNHLY and FYNNEI. CDR3 length: 12 residues. Deletions cut 4 bases from V and 6 bases from J, with 7 bases between. This CDR3 is CASSGWSNEQFF. The DNA for the CDR3 is TGTGCCAGCAGTGGCTGGTCCAATGAGCAGTTCTTC. The whole variable domain, remainder taken from reference TRBV2 and TRBJ2-1, is EPEVTQTPSHQVTQMGQEVILRCVPISNHLYFYWYRQILGQKVEFLVSFYNNEISEKSEIFDDQFSVERPDGSNFTLKIRSTKLEDSAMYFCASSGWSNEQFFGPGTRLTVL.

This clonotype was counted ten times or more. V is TRBV5-1 and J is TRBJ2-5; 8 nucleotides align to TRBD1. Germline V gene lookup returns CDR1 SGHRS and CDR2 YFSETQ. The CDR3 runs to 14 residues. J gave up 3 bases and V 4 bases, and 5 bases lay outside the gene matches. CDR3 in DNA: TGCGCCAGCAGCCTAGTGACAGGGGAAGAGACCCAGTACTTC. Translation gives CASSLVTGEETQYF.